This T cell receptor (beta chain) was obtained from a study of CD8 T cells in Susac syndrome. For the study at large: Eight or nine of the sequenced Susac syndrome patients were in remission, and 5 or 6 had active disease.

TCR beta from blood CD8+ and CD4+ T cells was sequenced. A remark on this clonotype: Its target is unknown.

Points from the study as a whole: Clonal expansion did not appear in Susac syndrome CD4+ T cell repertoires.

Germline values: CDR1 SGHTA, CDR2 FQGNSA. V shed 5 bases and J shed 2 bases, with 16 bases lying between them. The CDR3 covers 15 residues. RNA, at roughly 0.5 to 1 ug, was reverse transcribed with random hexamers. The amplification used immunoSEQ multiplex PCR on TCR beta CDR3; it spanned 54 Vbeta and 13 Jbeta. Each CDR3 protein is one row after TCRdb ran MiXCR on the immunoSEQ multiplex PCR reads. The sample contains 150,000 to 200,000 distinct CDR3 sequences, under 95% of which appear only once. The rearrangement joins TRBV7-2 to TRBJ2-7; D tentatively reads TRBD1 or TRBD2 (5 bases each). Sequenced: CD4+ T cells from PBMCs. The sequence was obtained from a human donor with Susac syndrome. CDR3 region: CASSPVRGTAYEQYF. The CDR3 nucleotides are TGTGCCAGCAGCCCCGTGAGGGGCACGGCCTACGAGCAGTACTTC. Filled out from reference TRBV7-2 and TRBJ2-7, the complete variable domain reads GAGVSQSPSNKVTEKGKDVELRCDPISGHTALYWYRQSLGQGLEFLIYFQGNSAPDKSGLPSDRFSAERTGGSVSTLTIQRTQQEDSAVYLCASSPVRGTAYEQYFGPGTRLTVT.